This T cell receptor beta chain was captured in a study of cytomegalovirus exposure and HLA in healthy donors. Study results and caveats: TRBV6-2, TRBV6-3 and some other V segments were excluded as indistinguishable. Later analysis identified a missense DCLRE1C variant that was linked to TCR beta V- and J-gene trimming. The authors considered a cluster of highly shared sequence variants likely to be a sequencing artifact.

A multiplex PCR was run with 60 Vbeta primers and 13 Jbeta primers. In the authors' workflow: A later analysis counted 80 million or so unique TCR beta chains, some 12 million shared. Generated by immunoSEQ multiplex PCR, the TCRdb table keeps only in-frame clones and is missing some. V and J calls and clone size are given by that table; D and trimming were obtained from the DNA. This repertoire shows 150,000 or so clones, roughly 80% found once; its top ten account for around 6.9%. V dropped 4 bases and J dropped 0 bases, with 13 bases sitting between them. CDR1 and CDR2 from the germline V gene are MNHNS and SASEGT. This CDR3 is 16 amino acids long. Remarks on this clone: As yet, its antigen is unknown.

The genes are TRBV6-1 and TRBJ1-5; D perhaps matches TRBD1 (6 bases). Sequenced material: PBMCs. The TCR originated in a male donor in good health and CMV-seropositive. CDR3 region: CASSALAGHSNQPQHF. The CDR3 DNA follows: TGTGCCAGCAGTGCCTTAGCGGGACATAGCAATCAGCCCCAGCATTTT.